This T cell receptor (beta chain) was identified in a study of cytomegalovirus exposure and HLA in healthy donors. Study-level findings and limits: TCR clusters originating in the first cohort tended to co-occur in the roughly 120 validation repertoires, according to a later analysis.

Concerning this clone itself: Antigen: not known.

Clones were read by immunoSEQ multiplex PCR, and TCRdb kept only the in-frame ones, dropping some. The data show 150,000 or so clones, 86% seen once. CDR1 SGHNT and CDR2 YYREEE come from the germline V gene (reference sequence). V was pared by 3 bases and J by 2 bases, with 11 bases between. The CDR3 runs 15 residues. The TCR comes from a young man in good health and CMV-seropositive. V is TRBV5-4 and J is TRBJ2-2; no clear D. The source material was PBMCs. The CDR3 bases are TGTGCCAGCAGCTCCCCAGGCACTAACACCGGGGAGCTGTTTTTT. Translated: CASSSPGTNTGELFF.